This T cell receptor beta chain was profiled in a study of T-cell reconstitution after alpha-beta-depleted transplantation in children. General observations from the study: T-cell counts and diversity were attributed mostly to newly produced T cells one year after transplant. At day 60, the high TCRbeta diversity found in some patients originated from recipient T cells and thymic progenitors that had survived.

Ten or more counts support this clonotype. Its antigen is as yet unknown. Preparation of the TCRbeta library involved a method that used unique molecular identifiers. One entry per CDR3 protein, called by TCRdb with MiXCR from the PCR reads. The repertoire holds about 70,000 distinct CDR3 sequences, approximately 10% seen once, with under 15% in the top ten. The CDR3 has 14 residues. Per the germline V gene, CDR1 is MNHEY and CDR2 is SMNVEV (reference sequence). V lost 6 bases and J lost 6; bases outside the gene matches: 7. Sequencing used PBMCs, obtained before TCRalphabeta/CD19-depleted stem cell transplant. The TCR sequence derives from a boy younger than 18 with acute myeloid leukemia, due to receive a stem cell transplant. J is TRBJ2-3 and V is TRBV27; TRBD1 matches 9 bases. Here the CDR3 reads CASSRTGAFDTQYF. The CDR3, as DNA: TGTGCCAGCAGCAGGACAGGGGCATTTGATACGCAGTATTTT.